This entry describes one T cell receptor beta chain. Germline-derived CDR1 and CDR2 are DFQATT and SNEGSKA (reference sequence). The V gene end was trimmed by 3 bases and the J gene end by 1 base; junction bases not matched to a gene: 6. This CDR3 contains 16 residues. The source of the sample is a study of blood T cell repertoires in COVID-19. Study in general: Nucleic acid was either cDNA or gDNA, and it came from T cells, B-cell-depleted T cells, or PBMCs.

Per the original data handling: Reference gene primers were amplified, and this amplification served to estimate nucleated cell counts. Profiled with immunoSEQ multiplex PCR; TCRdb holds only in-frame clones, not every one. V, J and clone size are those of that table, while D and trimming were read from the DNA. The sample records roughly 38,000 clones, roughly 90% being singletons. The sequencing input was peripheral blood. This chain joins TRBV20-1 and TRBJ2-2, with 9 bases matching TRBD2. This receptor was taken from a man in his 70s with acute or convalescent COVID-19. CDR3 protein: CSASDEAGGNTGELFF. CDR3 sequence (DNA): TGCAGTGCTAGTGACGAAGCGGGAGGGAACACCGGGGAGCTGTTTTTT.